This T cell receptor (beta chain) was documented in a study of long-term antiretroviral therapy in people with HIV. Study-wide background: Specimens dating back about a decade before the 2015 immediate-ART recommendation are the oldest included.

V was shortened by 3 bases and J by 2 bases, with 11 bases between the two germline ends. In germline, CDR1 is SNHLY, CDR2 FYNNEI. CDR3 length: 15 amino acids. Researchers report immunoSEQ v3.0 was run at survey level. Method: immunoSEQ multiplex PCR; TCRdb's copy keeps in-frame clones and lacks some. Here the sample spans fewer than 25,000 clones, approximately 81% being singletons. A few counts support this clone. Its antigen is still unknown. Study-level points and caveats: HIV repertoires had narrower CDR3 length ranges than controls.

This receptor was obtained from a woman aged 45-59 years with HIV. The chain has TRBV2 and TRBJ1-5; D is unclear. Sequencing was performed on unsorted PBMCs, taken 1.9 years after starting antiretroviral therapy. CDR3 residues: CASSEDQWGNQPQHF. In DNA, the CDR3 is TGTGCCAGCAGTGAGGACCAATGGGGCAATCAGCCCCAGCATTTT.